Listed below are T cell receptor beta chains from one sample, sequenced in a study of response to subunit inactivated influenza vaccine. MiXCR, run by TCRdb on the RT-PCR reads, gives a single entry per CDR3 protein. The table includes under 850,000 distinct CDR3 sequences, approximately 17% detected once. Sequencing was performed on PBMCs from blood, taken about 5 days after vaccination. These receptors originate from a middle-aged man who received an inactivated influenza vaccine. Both conserved end residues are part of each CDR3. Each record gives: CDR3 protein, CDR3 DNA, D gene, J gene, V gene, clone size. The D gene is left open where the match is weak. Expanded clones get a size class; other rows say once, few or many, or leave the size out.

CDR3 protein: CASGSSGNREQFF
CDR3 DNA: TGTGCTAGTGGTTCAAGCGGGAATCGCGAGCAGTTCTTC
D gene: TRBD2
J gene: TRBJ2-1
V gene: TRBV12-5
clone size: -

CDR3 protein: CASSQVWTSGGRADTQYF
CDR3 DNA: TGCGCCAGCAGCCAAGTCTGGACTAGCGGGGGCCGGGCAGATACGCAGTATTTT
D gene: TRBD2
J gene: TRBJ2-3
V gene: TRBV4-3
clone size: -

CDR3 protein: CAWSGRGRTEAFF
CDR3 DNA: TGTGCCTGGAGTGGAAGGGGGAGGACTGAAGCTTTCTTT
D gene: -
J gene: TRBJ1-1
V gene: TRBV30
clone size: -

CDR3 protein: CASSLTRGRETQYF
CDR3 DNA: TGTGCCAGCAGCTTAACTAGGGGGCGAGAGACCCAGTACTTC
D gene: TRBD1
J gene: TRBJ2-5
V gene: TRBV7-8
clone size: few

CDR3 protein: CASSLLPGNTLYNEQFF
CDR3 DNA: TGTGCCAGCAGCCTCCTCCCCGGGAACACCCTCTACAATGAGCAGTTCTTC
D gene: -
J gene: TRBJ2-1
V gene: TRBV7-9
clone size: few

CDR3 protein: CSARSGTETYEQYF
CDR3 DNA: TGCAGTGCTAGATCGGGGACAGAGACCTACGAGCAGTACTTC
D gene: TRBD1
J gene: TRBJ2-7
V gene: TRBV20-1
clone size: many

CDR3 protein: CASSKGLGSYEQYF
CDR3 DNA: TGTGCCAGCAGTAAGGGACTGGGCTCCTACGAGCAGTACTTC
D gene: -
J gene: TRBJ2-7
V gene: TRBV6-2/TRBV6-3
clone size: -

CDR3 protein: CASSPRTGEASPLHF
CDR3 DNA: TGCGCCAGCAGCCCCCGGACAGGGGAGGCTTCACCCCTCCACTTT
D gene: TRBD1
J gene: TRBJ1-6
V gene: TRBV5-1
clone size: -

CDR3 protein: CSANDRRLINQPQHF
CDR3 DNA: TGCAGTGCCAACGACCGGCGTTTGATTAATCAGCCCCAGCATTTT
D gene: -
J gene: TRBJ1-5
V gene: TRBV20-1
clone size: -

CDR3 protein: CSARALAGNTDTQYF
CDR3 DNA: TGCAGTGCTAGAGCGCTAGCGGGGAACACAGATACGCAGTATTTT
D gene: TRBD2
J gene: TRBJ2-3
V gene: TRBV20-1
clone size: -

CDR3 protein: CASSPRDRGTYEQYF
CDR3 DNA: TGTGCCAGCAGTCCCCGGGACAGGGGGACCTACGAGCAGTACTTC
D gene: TRBD1
J gene: TRBJ2-7
V gene: TRBV27
clone size: -

CDR3 protein: CASSPTGGPGGELFF
CDR3 DNA: TGTGCCAGCAGTCCAACCGGGGGGCCGGGCGGGGAGCTGTTTTTT
D gene: -
J gene: TRBJ2-2
V gene: TRBV12-3/TRBV12-4
clone size: -

CDR3 protein: CASSPIVGGPLNTEAFF
CDR3 DNA: TGTGCCAGCAGTCCAATTGTCGGGGGGCCGTTAAACACTGAAGCTTTCTTT
D gene: -
J gene: TRBJ1-1
V gene: TRBV12-3/TRBV12-4
clone size: few

CDR3 protein: CASSEWAMNTEAFF
CDR3 DNA: TGTGCCAGCAGTGAATGGGCCATGAACACTGAAGCTTTCTTT
D gene: -
J gene: TRBJ1-1
V gene: TRBV25-1
clone size: -

CDR3 protein: CSARVLTSRNTGELFF
CDR3 DNA: TGCAGTGCTAGAGTGCTGACTAGCAGGAACACCGGGGAGCTGTTTTTT
D gene: TRBD2
J gene: TRBJ2-2
V gene: TRBV20-1
clone size: -

CDR3 protein: CSADLSGTDTQHF
CDR3 DNA: TGCAGCGCAGACCTCTCAGGGACAGATACGCAGCATTTT
D gene: TRBD1
J gene: TRBJ1-5
V gene: TRBV29-1
clone size: once

CDR3 protein: CASRMGFSTDTQYF
CDR3 DNA: TGTGCCAGCAGAATGGGATTTAGCACAGATACGCAGTATTTT
D gene: -
J gene: TRBJ2-3
V gene: TRBV12-3/TRBV12-4
clone size: many

CDR3 protein: CASSRGLAGEVDTQYF
CDR3 DNA: TGTGCCAGCAGCCGCGGACTAGCGGGAGAGGTGGATACGCAGTATTTT
D gene: TRBD2
J gene: TRBJ2-3
V gene: TRBV4-2
clone size: few

CDR3 protein: CASSQEPRQETQYF
CDR3 DNA: TGTGCCAGCAGCCAAGAGCCTAGACAAGAGACCCAGTACTTC
D gene: -
J gene: TRBJ2-5
V gene: TRBV4-2
clone size: -

CDR3 protein: CATGDSYEQYF
CDR3 DNA: TGTGCCACCGGGGACTCCTACGAGCAGTACTTC
D gene: -
J gene: TRBJ2-7
V gene: TRBV24-1
clone size: many

CDR3 protein: CASSKTAETQYF
CDR3 DNA: TGTGCCAGCAGCAAAACCGCGGAGACCCAGTACTTC
D gene: -
J gene: TRBJ2-5
V gene: TRBV7-2
clone size: -

CDR3 protein: CSARRTSGGAVRETQYF
CDR3 DNA: TGCAGTGCACGAAGGACTAGCGGGGGGGCTGTTAGAGAGACCCAGTACTTC
D gene: TRBD2
J gene: TRBJ2-5
V gene: TRBV20-1
clone size: -

CDR3 protein: CASSRGLAGPRGDTQYF
CDR3 DNA: TGCGCCAGCAGCCGAGGACTAGCGGGGCCTCGGGGAGATACGCAGTATTTT
D gene: TRBD2
J gene: TRBJ2-3
V gene: TRBV4-1
clone size: many

CDR3 protein: CASSLWALRIDRSSYNEQFF
CDR3 DNA: TGTGCCAGCAGTTTATGGGCCCTTCGAATCGACAGAAGCTCCTACAATGAGCAGTTCTTC
D gene: -
J gene: TRBJ2-1
V gene: TRBV12-3/TRBV12-4
clone size: -

CDR3 protein: CSASGLATSTDTQYF
CDR3 DNA: TGCAGTGCTAGTGGACTAGCGACTAGCACAGATACGCAGTATTTT
D gene: TRBD2
J gene: TRBJ2-3
V gene: TRBV20-1
clone size: few

CDR3 protein: CSAARGLEAFF
CDR3 DNA: TGCAGTGCTGCTCGCGGGCTTGAAGCTTTCTTT
D gene: -
J gene: TRBJ1-1
V gene: TRBV20-1
clone size: few

CDR3 protein: CASSTSPYRGRGTGELFF
CDR3 DNA: TGTGCCAGCAGCACTAGCCCTTACAGGGGGCGCGGCACCGGGGAGCTGTTTTTT
D gene: TRBD1
J gene: TRBJ2-2
V gene: TRBV11-2
clone size: many

CDR3 protein: CASSSQGWETQYF
CDR3 DNA: TGTGCCAGCAGCTCACAGGGGTGGGAGACCCAGTACTTC
D gene: TRBD1
J gene: TRBJ2-5
V gene: TRBV5-4
clone size: few

CDR3 protein: CSARDLVEFGGASRETQYF
CDR3 DNA: TGCAGTGCTAGAGATTTAGTTGAGTTCGGGGGAGCATCACGAGAGACCCAGTACTTC
D gene: -
J gene: TRBJ2-5
V gene: TRBV20-1
clone size: -

CDR3 protein: CASSLQNPTYEQYF
CDR3 DNA: TGTGCCAGCAGTTTACAGAATCCTACCTACGAGCAGTACTTC
D gene: -
J gene: TRBJ2-7
V gene: TRBV12-3/TRBV12-4
clone size: few

CDR3 protein: CASSPVARGSGANVLTF
CDR3 DNA: TGTGCCAGCAGCCCAGTCGCTAGGGGTTCTGGGGCCAACGTCCTGACTTTC
D gene: -
J gene: TRBJ2-6
V gene: TRBV7-3
clone size: -

CDR3 protein: CSARRQQSEAFF
CDR3 DNA: TGCAGTGCTAGAAGGCAACAAAGTGAAGCTTTCTTT
D gene: -
J gene: TRBJ1-1
V gene: TRBV20-1
clone size: -

CDR3 protein: CASTAYGTSNQPQHF
CDR3 DNA: TGTGCCAGTACCGCGTACGGCACTAGCAATCAGCCCCAGCATTTT
D gene: -
J gene: TRBJ1-5
V gene: TRBV28
clone size: few

CDR3 protein: CASSLSTASSYEQYF
CDR3 DNA: TGTGCCAGCAGTTTATCCACAGCGAGCTCCTACGAGCAGTACTTC
D gene: -
J gene: TRBJ2-7
V gene: TRBV27
clone size: -

CDR3 protein: CATSDLQGGRETQYF
CDR3 DNA: TGTGCCACCAGTGATTTGCAAGGTGGGAGAGAGACCCAGTACTTC
D gene: -
J gene: TRBJ2-5
V gene: TRBV24-1
clone size: -

CDR3 protein: CATRLWGQGLAGHNEQFF
CDR3 DNA: TGTGCCACCAGACTTTGGGGTCAGGGGCTAGCGGGACACAATGAGCAGTTCTTC
D gene: TRBD2
J gene: TRBJ2-1
V gene: TRBV24-1
clone size: many

CDR3 protein: CSAPSSRVRTEAFF
CDR3 DNA: TGCAGTGCCCCGTCTTCTCGGGTTCGGACTGAAGCTTTCTTT
D gene: -
J gene: TRBJ1-1
V gene: TRBV20-1
clone size: -

CDR3 protein: CASSKPRTGGENEQFF
CDR3 DNA: TGTGCCAGCAGCAAACCAAGGACAGGGGGCGAAAATGAGCAGTTCTTC
D gene: TRBD1
J gene: TRBJ2-1
V gene: TRBV7-9
clone size: -

CDR3 protein: CASSDDRTGGGYTF
CDR3 DNA: TGTGCCAGCAGCGACGACCGGACAGGGGGTGGCTACACCTTC
D gene: TRBD1
J gene: TRBJ1-2
V gene: TRBV9
clone size: few

CDR3 protein: CAISEGQGQETQYF
CDR3 DNA: TGTGCCATCAGTGAGGGACAGGGTCAAGAGACCCAGTACTTC
D gene: TRBD1
J gene: TRBJ2-5
V gene: TRBV10-3
clone size: few

CDR3 protein: CASSLKIVNTGELFF
CDR3 DNA: TGTGCCAGCAGCTTAAAAATCGTCAACACCGGGGAGCTGTTTTTT
D gene: -
J gene: TRBJ2-2
V gene: TRBV7-9
clone size: -

CDR3 protein: CASRKLRGTTSNQPQHF
CDR3 DNA: TGTGCCAGCAGGAAACTACGTGGGACAACCAGCAATCAGCCCCAGCATTTT
D gene: -
J gene: TRBJ1-5
V gene: TRBV6-1
clone size: few

CDR3 protein: CASSSPFGTQYF
CDR3 DNA: TGTGCCAGCAGTTCCCCCTTCGGGACCCAGTACTTC
D gene: -
J gene: TRBJ2-5
V gene: TRBV28
clone size: -

CDR3 protein: CSVVTGRSGYNEQFF
CDR3 DNA: TGCAGCGTTGTCACCGGGCGATCGGGATACAATGAGCAGTTCTTC
D gene: -
J gene: TRBJ2-1
V gene: TRBV29-1
clone size: few